This T cell receptor beta chain was captured in a study of PD-L1 blockade in urothelial cancer. The CDR3 totals 18 residues. The germline CDR1 and CDR2 sequences are LGHNT and FRNRAP. With 0 bases removed from V and 8 bases from J, the gap between germline ends came to 23 bases. Time point denoted: pretreatment peripheral blood. Produced via immunoSEQ multiplex PCR; TCRdb's table is partial and in-frame only. The table shows about 72,000 clones, with around 88% occurring only once. The rearrangement links TRBV12-5 to TRBJ2-1; perhaps TRBD2 as D (6 bases). The sample in question was PBMCs, obtained around atezolizumab (anti-PD-L1) treatment. The TCR was taken from a man aged 60-69 years with urothelial cancer. As DNA, the CDR3 is TGTGCTAGTGGTTTGGTAATCCTGGGGGGAGGCGATCGGCATGAGCAGTTCTTC. It is translated as CASGLVILGGGDRHEQFF.